This passage covers 20 T cell receptor beta chains from one sample sequenced in a study of T cell responses to AZD1222 COVID-19 vaccine. Data came from immunoSEQ multiplex PCR; TCRdb stores just in-frame clones and leaves some out. The table includes fewer than 130,000 clones, 70% to 90% detected once. The sequencing here drew on peripheral blood, taken on day 0 of AZD1222 vaccination. The source is an adult in good health.

The V gene is TRBV28, the J gene TRBJ1-2, with D unclear. Germline V gene data show CDR1 as MDHEN and CDR2 as SYDVKM. The CDR3 has 15 residues. The V end lost 2 bases, the J end lost 0 bases, and 10 bases lay between the germline ends. Here the CDR3 DNA reads TGTGCCAGCAGTTTACAGGCTACCTCTAACTATGGCTACACCTTC. Its translation is CASSLQATSNYGYTF.

The V gene is TRBV5-1, the J gene TRBJ1-5; 8 bases map to TRBD1. The V gene end was trimmed by 0 bases and the J gene end by 2 bases; junction bases not matched to a gene: 4. Germline assignment: CDR1 SGHRS and CDR2 YFSETQ. This CDR3 has 16 residues. CDR3 region: CASSLGDRSGNQPQHF. In nucleotides, the CDR3 is TGCGCCAGCAGCTTGGGGGACAGGTCAGGCAATCAGCCCCAGCATTTT.

V is TRBV28 and J is TRBJ1-2; weak D call: TRBD1 (6 bases). There are 13 residues in the CDR3. Trimming removed 5 bases at V and 7 bases at J, with 14 bases between. Germline loops: CDR1 MDHEN, CDR2 SYDVKM. The CDR3 here is CASSNVRGGGYTF. For the CDR3, the DNA is TGTGCCAGCAGTAATGTCAGGGGTGGTGGCTACACCTTC.

With respect to this clone: Other nucleotide sequences from this sample produce the same CDR3. The rearrangement links TRBV20-1 to TRBJ2-7, with D perhaps given as TRBD1 or TRBD2 (5 bases each). Germline values: CDR1 DFQATT, CDR2 SNEGSKA (reference sequence). V was pared by 6 bases and J by 3 bases, with 9 bases between. CDR3 length equals 11 residues. The CDR3 nucleotides are TGCAGTGCCCGGGACGGCTACGAGCAGTACTTC. This gives the protein CSARDGYEQYF.

The chain couples TRBV11-1 to TRBJ1-1; TRBD1 agrees at 7 bases. The CDR3 has 12 residues. The V segment lost 6 bases and the J segment 7 bases; nucleotides outside the gene matches: 5. The germline V gene has CDR1 SGHAT and CDR2 FQDESV (reference sequence). In DNA form, the CDR3 reads TGTGCCAGCAGTCGACAGGGTATTGAAGCTTTCTTT. Residues: CASSRQGIEAFF.

This chain uses TRBV6-6 with TRBJ1-1, with TRBD1 identical over 8 bases. CDR1 is MNHNY, CDR2 SVGAGI, per germline (reference sequence). The CDR3 sequence is 14 residues long. V lost 7 bases to trimming and J lost 0 bases; unmatched junction nucleotides: 4. CDR3 loop: CASMRDRMNTEAFF. The CDR3 DNA reads as TGTGCCAGCATGAGGGACAGGATGAACACTGAAGCTTTCTTT.

The chain carries TRBV7-9 and TRBJ2-2; possible D gene TRBD1, 7 bases. Germline CDR1 is SEHNR and CDR2 is FQNEAQ (reference sequence). V was shortened by 4 bases and J by 0 bases, with 15 bases between the two germline ends. This CDR3 spans 17 amino acids. The CDR3 DNA reads TGTGCCAGCAGCTCACCCCCAGGGGGGACGAACACCGGGGAGCTGTTTTTT. It is translated as CASSSPPGGTNTGELFF.

The rearrangement uses TRBV19 and TRBJ1-2; 9 bases fit TRBD1. From germline, CDR1 is LNHDA and CDR2 SQIVND (reference sequence). The length of the CDR3 is 14 residues. With V trimmed by 5 bases and J by 4 bases, 5 bases remained unmatched. The CDR3 spells CASSPDRGLYGYTF. For the CDR3, the DNA is TGTGCCAGTAGTCCGGACAGGGGACTCTATGGCTACACCTTC. Using reference TRBV19 and TRBJ1-2 for the parts outside the CDR3, the full variable domain is DGGITQSPKYLFRKEGQNVTLSCEQNLNHDAMYWYRQDPGQGLRLIYYSQIVNDFQKGDIAEGYSVSREKKESFPLTVTSAQKNPTAFYLCASSPDRGLYGYTFGSGTRLTVV.

This clone was counted a few times. The genes are TRBV7-2 and TRBJ2-2; 12 bases are shared with TRBD2. CDR3 length: 17 amino acids. Germline CDR1 and CDR2: SGHTA and FQGNSA. V was clipped by 2 bases and J by 0 bases; unmatched bases: 1. The CDR3 nucleotides are TGTGCCAGCAGCTTACTAGCGGGGGGGCCGAACACCGGGGAGCTGTTTTTT. Translating gives CASSLLAGGPNTGELFF.

This clone was observed a single time. J is TRBJ1-3 and V is TRBV21-1; the table gives TRBD1 as D, unverified against the DNA. TRBV21-1 is a pseudogene locus. This CDR3 is 16 amino acids long. CDR3 protein: CASSFRTRGLGNTIYF. The CDR3, as DNA: TGTGCCAGCAGCTTCCGTACCAGGGGGCTTGGAAACACCATATATTTT.

The chain joins TRBV5-1 to TRBJ2-5; the D is unclear. Per the germline V gene, CDR1 is SGHRS and CDR2 is YFSETQ. The CDR3 sequence is 11 residues long. V shed 7 bases and J shed 4 bases, with 8 bases lying between them. In DNA form, the CDR3 reads TGCGCCAGCCGGACCGCAGAGACCCAGTACTTC. Its translation: CASRTAETQYF.

The gene calls are TRBV7-9 and TRBJ2-3; a weak D match, TRBD2 (6 bases). Germline CDR1 is SEHNR and CDR2 is FQNEAQ (reference sequence). The CDR3 runs 15 residues. V lost 4 bases and J lost 0, with 11 bases in between. DNA for the CDR3: TGTGCCAGCAGCTCCAGACTAGGAAGCACAGATACGCAGTATTTT. This gives the protein CASSSRLGSTDTQYF.

The rearrangement links TRBV9 to TRBJ1-6; D is ambiguous. Trimming removed 1 base at V and 10 bases at J, with 6 bases between. The CDR3 covers 12 residues. Germline V gene sequence: CDR1 SGDLS, CDR2 YYNGEE. CDR3 DNA sequence: TGTGCCAGCAGCGTACTTAACTCACCCCTCCACTTT. This codes for CASSVLNSPLHF.

This chain joins TRBV15 and TRBJ1-5, with 9 bases that match TRBD1. The CDR3 has 16 amino acids. The V and J ends lost 3 bases and 1 base, in that order; junction bases with no gene match: 4. The germline V gene has CDR1 LNHNV and CDR2 YYDKDF (reference sequence). This chain's CDR3 is CATSRAGQGSNQPQHF. The CDR3 bases are TGTGCCACCAGCAGGGCGGGACAGGGAAGCAATCAGCCCCAGCATTTT.

CDR3: CASSVLGGSGTDTGELFF. In nucleotides, the CDR3 is TGTGCCAGCAGCGTATTGGGCGGGAGTGGTACGGACACCGGGGAGCTGTTTTTT. The rearrangement joins TRBV9 to TRBJ2-2; 7 nucleotides line up with TRBD2. CDR3 size: 18 residues. V was clipped by 1 base and J by 3 bases; unmatched bases: 12. Germline-derived CDR1 and CDR2 are SGDLS and YYNGEE.

This clone was found once. CDR3 sequence (DNA): TGTGCCAGCAGCTTAATCGCGGGGACCGGGGAGCTGTTTTTT. As protein: CASSLIAGTGELFF. The V and J genes are TRBV11-3 and TRBJ2-2, with D possibly being TRBD2 (6 bases). Trimming removed 2 bases from V and 5 bases from J, with 9 bases in between. Germline V CDR1 and CDR2: SGHNT, YENEEA. The CDR3 is 14 residues long.

The chain employs TRBV2 and TRBJ1-3, with D tentatively TRBD1 (5 bases). Deletions cut 7 bases from V and 0 bases from J, with 10 bases between. CDR3 size: 14 residues. Germline CDR1 and CDR2: SNHLY and FYNNEI. CDR3 sequence (DNA): TGTGCCAGCACCGCCCAGGGCTCTGGAAACACCATATATTTT. It is translated as CASTAQGSGNTIYF.

The chain recombines TRBV19 with TRBJ1-1; no reliable D call. This CDR3 has 11 residues. With 9 bases removed from V and 10 bases from J, the gap between germline ends came to 15 bases. Germline assignment: CDR1 LNHDA and CDR2 SQIVND (reference sequence). The CDR3 sequence is CAREADLRAFF. The CDR3 DNA sequence: TGTGCCAGGGAGGCGGACCTCAGAGCTTTCTTT.

V is TRBV9 and J is TRBJ1-6; D might be TRBD1 (6 bases). V was trimmed by 0 bases and J by 11 bases, leaving 12 bases between them. The CDR3 consists of 14 residues. Germline CDR1 SGDLS, CDR2 YYNGEE. The CDR3 coding sequence is TGTGCCAGCAGCGTAGATACAGGGATGGCACCCCTCCACTTT. Protein product: CASSVDTGMAPLHF.

J is TRBJ1-4 and V is TRBV5-1; possibly TRBD1 for D (5 bases). CDR3 length: 15 amino acids. The ends were cut back, 4 bases at V and 4 bases at J, with 14 bases in the middle. CDR1 SGHRS and CDR2 YFSETQ come from the germline V gene. The CDR3 DNA reads as TGCGCCAGCAGCACCTCCTTTCAGGGTAATGAAAAACTGTTTTTT. Translated: CASSTSFQGNEKLFF. Using reference TRBV5-1 and TRBJ1-4 for the parts outside the CDR3, the full variable domain is KAGVTQTPRYLIKTRGQQVTLSCSPISGHRSVSWYQQTPGQGLQFLFEYFSETQRNKGNFPGRFSGRQFSNSRSEMNVSTLELGDSALYLCASSTSFQGNEKLFFGSGTQLSVL.